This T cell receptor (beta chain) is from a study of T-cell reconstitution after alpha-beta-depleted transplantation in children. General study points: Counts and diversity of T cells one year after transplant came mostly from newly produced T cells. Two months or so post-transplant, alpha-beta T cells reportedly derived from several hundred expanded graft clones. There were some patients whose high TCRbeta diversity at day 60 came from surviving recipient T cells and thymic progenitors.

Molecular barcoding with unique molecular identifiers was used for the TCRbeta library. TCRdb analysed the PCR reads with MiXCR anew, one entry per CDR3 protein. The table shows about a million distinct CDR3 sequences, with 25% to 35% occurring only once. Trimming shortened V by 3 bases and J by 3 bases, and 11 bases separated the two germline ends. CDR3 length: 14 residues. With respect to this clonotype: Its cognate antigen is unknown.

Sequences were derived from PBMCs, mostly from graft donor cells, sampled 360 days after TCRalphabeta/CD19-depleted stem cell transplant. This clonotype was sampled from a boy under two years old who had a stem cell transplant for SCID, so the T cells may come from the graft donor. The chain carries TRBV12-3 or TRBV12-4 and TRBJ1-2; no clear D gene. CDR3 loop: CASSFPGVDYGYTF. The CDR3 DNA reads TGTGCCAGCAGTTTCCCAGGTGTCGACTATGGCTACACCTTC.